This T cell receptor (beta chain) appears in the sequencing data of a study of molecular identifiers for immune sequencing clone quantification. This clonotype was observed a handful of times. Antigen specificity is unknown. Study outcomes and limitations: Detecting spiked Jurkat TCR RNA from one cell among roughly 900,000 naive cells was reportedly possible.

It was with previously described methods and listed TCR primers that bulk TCR libraries were made. TCRdb reprocessed the PCR reads via MiXCR and lists one record per CDR3 protein. The repertoire includes 460,000 or so distinct CDR3 sequences, roughly a fifth of them detected once, and around 0.86% sits in the top ten. Trimming took 5 bases from V and 0 from J; bases not matched to a gene: 10. The CDR3 loop spans 18 amino acids. From germline, CDR1 is LNHNV and CDR2 YYDKDF (reference sequence). The J gene is TRBJ2-6, the V gene TRBV15; 7 nucleotides agree with TRBD2. The receptor was derived from a human donor in good health. Some libraries in this study had Jurkat cell RNA spiked in. The sample comprised naive CD8+ T cells from blood, with Jurkat cell RNA spiked in. The sample's subset: FACS-sorted CD8+CD4-CCR7+CD45RA+ naive T cells. This CDR3 is CATSFLLGGISGANVLTF. CDR3 nucleotides: TGTGCCACCAGCTTTTTATTGGGAGGGATCTCTGGGGCCAACGTCCTGACTTTC.